The rows below give T cell receptor beta chains drawn from one sample of a study of human versus mouse CDR3 diversity and MHC coevolution. Sequencing used immunoSEQ multiplex PCR; TCRdb keeps in-frame clones, though not all of them. The sample holds fewer than 80,000 clones, under 95% seen once. Source material: naive CD4+ T cells from blood. The receptors derive from a person aged 30-69 years in good health. Each CDR3 is given with its conserved first and last residue. The D gene is left open where the match is weak. Clone size is given for some rows only: seen once, a few or many times, or a class if the clone is expanded.

DNA: TGCGCCAGCAAAACAGGGCCAGGGGGAAACACCATATATTTT; CDR3: CASKTGPGGNTIYF; V: TRBV5-1; D: -; J: TRBJ1-3; size: few
DNA: TGTGCCAGCTCTTCCGGGACTAGCGGCACAGATACGCAGTATTTT; CDR3: CASSSGTSGTDTQYF; V: TRBV18; D: TRBD2; J: TRBJ2-3; size: -
DNA: TGTGCCAGCAGCTTCCCGGGGAACACTGAAGCTTTCTTT; CDR3: CASSFPGNTEAFF; V: TRBV6-5; D: -; J: TRBJ1-1; size: -
DNA: TGTGCCAGCAGGCGGGACCGGGGTCTATATGGCTACACCTTC; CDR3: CASRRDRGLYGYTF; V: TRBV6-5; D: -; J: TRBJ1-2; size: -
DNA: TGCGCCAGCAGCTTGGCCCCCGGGGGGCTGTCTAACAATGAGCAGTTCTTC; CDR3: CASSLAPGGLSNNEQFF; V: TRBV5-1; D: -; J: TRBJ2-1; size: -
DNA: TGTGCCAGCACCCCGGACAGAAACTATGGCTACACCTTC; CDR3: CASTPDRNYGYTF; V: TRBV5-4; D: -; J: TRBJ1-2; size: once
DNA: TGTGCCAGCTCACCGGGACAGGGTAATTTGAATGAGCAGTTCTTC; CDR3: CASSPGQGNLNEQFF; V: TRBV18; D: TRBD1; J: TRBJ2-1; size: -
DNA: TGTGCCAGCTCACCTTTCAACCGGGGACTAGCGGGCAGCTCCTACGAGCAGTACTTC; CDR3: CASSPFNRGLAGSSYEQYF; V: TRBV18; D: TRBD2; J: TRBJ2-7; size: -
DNA: TGTGCCAGCAGAGCGACAGCCTGGACCTACGAGCAGTACTTC; CDR3: CASRATAWTYEQYF; V: TRBV2; D: -; J: TRBJ2-7; size: -
DNA: TGCAGCGCCCATTGGGCCACGAACACCGGGGAGCTGTTTTTT; CDR3: CSAHWATNTGELFF; V: TRBV29-1; D: -; J: TRBJ2-2; size: once
DNA: TGTGCCAGTAGTATACAGGGGGCGCTGGCAAAGGGCTACACCTTC; CDR3: CASSIQGALAKGYTF; V: TRBV19; D: TRBD1; J: TRBJ1-2; size: -
DNA: TGTGCCAGCAGTCCCCTAGCGGGGGCAGAGACCCAGTACTTC; CDR3: CASSPLAGAETQYF; V: TRBV7-3; D: TRBD2; J: TRBJ2-5; size: once
DNA: TGTGCCAGCAGTAGGGGACAGCAGAATCAGCCCCAGCATTTT; CDR3: CASSRGQQNQPQHF; V: TRBV5-8; D: TRBD1; J: TRBJ1-5; size: -
DNA: TGTGCCAGTGGGGGGGACACCCTAGGGGCCCAGTACTTC; CDR3: CASGGDTLGAQYF; V: TRBV19; D: -; J: TRBJ2-5; size: -
DNA: TGTGCCAGTAGTCCGGGACTGGAAAGCACAGATACGCAGTATTTT; CDR3: CASSPGLESTDTQYF; V: TRBV19; D: -; J: TRBJ2-3; size: -
DNA: TGTGCCAGCGGCCACTACTCGACCCCAGCCGGGGCCAAAAACATTCAGTACTTC; CDR3: CASGHYSTPAGAKNIQYF; V: TRBV27; D: -; J: TRBJ2-4; size: -
DNA: TGTGCCTGGAGCAACGGACGCGGACAGGGTTACGAGCAGTACTTC; CDR3: CAWSNGRGQGYEQYF; V: TRBV30; D: TRBD1; J: TRBJ2-7; size: -
DNA: TGTGCCAGTAGCCTCCGGGAGGACTACGAGCAGTACTTC; CDR3: CASSLREDYEQYF; V: TRBV19; D: TRBD2; J: TRBJ2-7; size: once
DNA: TGTGCCAGCAGTCCGAGCGGGGGCGGAAGCTCCTACAATGAGCAGTTCTTC; CDR3: CASSPSGGGSSYNEQFF; V: TRBV27; D: TRBD2; J: TRBJ2-1; size: once
DNA: TGTGCCAGCTCACCTGGGGAGGACTATGGCTACACCTTC; CDR3: CASSPGEDYGYTF; V: TRBV18; D: -; J: TRBJ1-2; size: few
DNA: TGTGCCATCAGTGAACCCGGACAGGGGGTTCCTCCACCCCTCCACTTT; CDR3: CAISEPGQGVPPPLHF; V: TRBV10-3; D: TRBD1; J: TRBJ1-6; size: -
DNA: TGTGCCTGGAGGCTCGCAGGGGGCGGGTACGAGCAGTACTTC; CDR3: CAWRLAGGGYEQYF; V: TRBV30; D: TRBD1; J: TRBJ2-7; size: -
DNA: TGTGCCATCAGTGCCTTTGGAGTGAACACTGAAGCTTTCTTT; CDR3: CAISAFGVNTEAFF; V: TRBV10-3; D: -; J: TRBJ1-1; size: -
DNA: TGTGCCAGCAGGGGGACAGTAAGCACAGATACGCAGTATTTT; CDR3: CASRGTVSTDTQYF; V: TRBV25-1; D: TRBD1; J: TRBJ2-3; size: -
DNA: TGTGCCAGCCGGGGGAGGAACACCGGGGAGCTGTTTTTT; CDR3: CASRGRNTGELFF; V: TRBV6-6; D: -; J: TRBJ2-2; size: -
DNA: TGCGCCAGCAGCCCGGGACAGGCGGCCAAAAACATTCAGTACTTC; CDR3: CASSPGQAAKNIQYF; V: TRBV5-1; D: TRBD1; J: TRBJ2-4; size: -
DNA: TGCAGCGTCGCTACTAGGCGTGAGCAGTTCTTC; CDR3: CSVATRREQFF; V: TRBV29-1; D: -; J: TRBJ2-1; size: -
DNA: TGTGCCAGCAGTTACGGAGGGACAGGCCACCAGAAGCAGTTCTTC; CDR3: CASSYGGTGHQKQFF; V: TRBV6-5; D: TRBD1; J: TRBJ2-1; size: -
DNA: TGTGCCTGGAGTACCGGACTACTAACCTACGAGCAGTACTTC; CDR3: CAWSTGLLTYEQYF; V: TRBV30; D: -; J: TRBJ2-7; size: -
DNA: TGTGCCAGTAGTCCGGGACTAGGAACCTACGAGCAGTACTTC; CDR3: CASSPGLGTYEQYF; V: TRBV19; D: TRBD2; J: TRBJ2-7; size: -
DNA: TGTGCCTGGGCGGCCTGGACAACGCAAAACACCATATATTTT; CDR3: CAWAAWTTQNTIYF; V: TRBV30; D: -; J: TRBJ1-3; size: -
DNA: TGCGCCAGCAGCTTGGATGGGACTAGCCACCGCCACCGCCAGGCTGAGCAGTTCTTC; CDR3: CASSLDGTSHRHRQAEQFF; V: TRBV5-1; D: TRBD2; J: TRBJ2-1; size: -
DNA: TGTGCCAGCAGCGGGGGACTGAACTACGAGCAGTACTTC; CDR3: CASSGGLNYEQYF; V: TRBV25-1; D: -; J: TRBJ2-7; size: -
DNA: TGTGCCAGCTCACTCCCGACAGAGTCCCAATATTTT; CDR3: CASSLPTESQYF; V: TRBV18; D: -; J: TRBJ1-3; size: few
DNA: TGTGCCAGTAGTCGTCTACGGTGGAACACTGAAGCTTTCTTT; CDR3: CASSRLRWNTEAFF; V: TRBV19; D: -; J: TRBJ1-1; size: few
DNA: TGTGCCAGCAGTTACTCGGGGGGGGGAACAGATACGCAGTATTTT; CDR3: CASSYSGGGTDTQYF; V: TRBV6-5; D: TRBD2; J: TRBJ2-3; size: -
DNA: TGTGCCAGCAAAGGACAGGGTTTGAGCACAGATACGCAGTATTTT; CDR3: CASKGQGLSTDTQYF; V: TRBV6-8; D: TRBD1; J: TRBJ2-3; size: -
DNA: TGTGCCAGCAGCTTCAGGGCCAGCCCCTACGAGCAGTACTTC; CDR3: CASSFRASPYEQYF; V: TRBV5-6; D: -; J: TRBJ2-7; size: -
DNA: TGCGCCAGCAGCTTTAGCGGGAGAGGTGGCGATGAGCAGTTCTTC; CDR3: CASSFSGRGGDEQFF; V: TRBV5-1; D: TRBD2; J: TRBJ2-1; size: -
DNA: TGTGCCAGCAGCCCCATACCGGGGCTAGCGGAGGGTGAGCAGTTCTTC; CDR3: CASSPIPGLAEGEQFF; V: TRBV7-9; D: TRBD2; J: TRBJ2-1; size: -
DNA: TGTGCCTGGACAACACTTGCGGGTTCTAAAAACATTCAGTACTTC; CDR3: CAWTTLAGSKNIQYF; V: TRBV30; D: -; J: TRBJ2-4; size: once
DNA: TGTGCCAGTAGTGTTCTAGCGGGAGCTCTCCAAGAGACCCAGTACTTC; CDR3: CASSVLAGALQETQYF; V: TRBV19; D: TRBD2; J: TRBJ2-5; size: -
DNA: TGCGCCAGCAGCCGCGGACAGGGAGAGACCCAGTACTTC; CDR3: CASSRGQGETQYF; V: TRBV4-1; D: TRBD1; J: TRBJ2-5; size: -
DNA: TGTGCCAGCAGCTTAGAGGGGGTAAAACTGTTTTTT; CDR3: CASSLEGVKLFF; V: TRBV7-2; D: -; J: TRBJ1-4; size: -
DNA: TGTGCCTGGAGTGAAACCTTAGGGGTAGTCTATGGCTACACCTTC; CDR3: CAWSETLGVVYGYTF; V: TRBV30; D: -; J: TRBJ1-2; size: -
DNA: TGTGCCAGCTCACCACCATCCGGGTTCTCTTACGAGCAGTACTTC; CDR3: CASSPPSGFSYEQYF; V: TRBV18; D: -; J: TRBJ2-7; size: -
DNA: TGTGCCAGCTCCCAGGCACCCGCGGGGGCTAGGGCATCCTACAATGAGCAGTTCTTC; CDR3: CASSQAPAGARASYNEQFF; V: TRBV18; D: -; J: TRBJ2-1; size: -
DNA: TGTGCCAGCAGTAAGATAGCGGGGGTTGAGCAGTACTTC; CDR3: CASSKIAGVEQYF; V: TRBV6-1; D: TRBD2; J: TRBJ2-7; size: -
DNA: TGTGCCAGCAGCGCGCAGGAATTGACTGAAGCTTTCTTT; CDR3: CASSAQELTEAFF; V: TRBV7-8; D: -; J: TRBJ1-1; size: -
DNA: TGTGCCATCAGTGACGGATCAGGGGGCTTTTACGACGAGCAGTACTTC; CDR3: CAISDGSGGFYDEQYF; V: TRBV10-3; D: TRBD1; J: TRBJ2-7; size: once
DNA: TGTGCCAGCAGCTTAATGGGATTACAGGGAGTCAATTCACCCCTCCACTTT; CDR3: CASSLMGLQGVNSPLHF; V: TRBV5-5; D: -; J: TRBJ1-6; size: -
DNA: TGCGCCAGCAGCCAGACCGGGACTAGCGGACACAATGAGCAGTTCTTC; CDR3: CASSQTGTSGHNEQFF; V: TRBV4-1; D: TRBD2; J: TRBJ2-1; size: -
DNA: TGTGCCAGCAGCGAAGACACAGGGTCTACCCAGTACTTC; CDR3: CASSEDTGSTQYF; V: TRBV6-1; D: -; J: TRBJ2-5; size: -